This T cell receptor beta chain was retrieved from a study of control samples from healthy donors and cancer patients. Repertoires were generated with immunoSEQ multiplex PCR, while TCRdb's copy carries only in-frame clones and drops some. Here the sample spans 160,000 or so clones, about 94% being singletons. The germline gives CDR1 KGHSH, CDR2 LQKENI. The CDR3 has 15 amino acids. Germline trimming cut 2 bases from V and 4 bases from J; bases unmatched to any gene: 7. This clonotype was sampled from a man in his 60s with colorectal cancer. What was sequenced was PBMCs. The rearrangement links TRBV18 to TRBJ1-2; 7 bases line up with TRBD1. CDR3 DNA: TGTGCCAGCTCACCAGGTCGGGACAGTTTCTATGGCTACACCTTC. Encoded protein: CASSPGRDSFYGYTF.